A selection of T cell receptor beta chains follows, all from one sample in a study of response to subunit inactivated influenza vaccine. TCRdb re-analysed the RT-PCR reads in MiXCR, keeping a single row per CDR3 protein. The sample holds about 500,000 distinct CDR3 sequences, more than 15% seen once. This specimen consisted of CD4+ T cells sorted from PBMCs, obtained about 24 months after vaccination. These receptors came from a man aged 50 to 75 who received an inactivated influenza vaccine. The CDR3 runs from the conserved cysteine through the conserved F or W. D genes are given only for firm matches. Clone size, where shown, is once, few, many, or a class for clones that have expanded.

>TRBJ2-3|NA|TRBV12-3/TRBV12-4|NA
TGTGCCAGCAGTGAGGAAGTTGCGGGGAGCACAGATACGCAGTATTTT
CASSEEVAGSTDTQYF
>TRBJ1-5|NA|TRBV7-3|NA
TGTGCCAGCAGTCAAGACCCGGCAGATACGCAGCATTTT
CASSQDPADTQHF
>TRBJ2-1|TRBD1|TRBV10-3|NA
TGTGCCATCAGTGTAGGGACAGGTCCCAATGAGCAGTTCTTC
CAISVGTGPNEQFF
>TRBJ1-2|NA|TRBV7-2|few
TGTGCCAGCAGCCACGGCGGGAGTAACTATGGCTACACCTTC
CASSHGGSNYGYTF
>TRBJ2-3|NA|TRBV27|few
TGTGCCAGCAGTCTGTGGGACAGCACAGATACGCAGTATTTT
CASSLWDSTDTQYF
>TRBJ2-7|NA|TRBV20-1|few
TGCAGTGCTAGGGGCCTTCGAGCATCCTCCTACGAGCAGTACTTC
CSARGLRASSYEQYF
>TRBJ2-7|TRBD2|TRBV20-1|few
TGCAGTATTGGAAAAGCGGGGCCTTCCTACGAGCAGTACTTC
CSIGKAGPSYEQYF
>TRBJ2-1|TRBD2|TRBV3-1|many
TGTGCCAGCAGCCAGAGCGGGAGTGGCTACAATGAGCAGTTCTTC
CASSQSGSGYNEQFF
>TRBJ2-7|NA|TRBV20-1|NA
TGCAGTGCTAGAATAGTCAGATACGAGCAGTACTTC
CSARIVRYEQYF
>TRBJ1-5|NA|TRBV7-2|NA
TGTGCCAGCAGCTTAGGGGGACACGGCAAGCAGCCCCAGCATTTT
CASSLGGHGKQPQHF
>TRBJ2-2|TRBD2|TRBV28|NA
TGTGCCAGCACTACCGGGACTAGGCGTTTCTCCGGGGAGCTGTTTTTT
CASTTGTRRFSGELFF
>TRBJ2-7|TRBD1|TRBV4-3|NA
TGCGCCAGCAGCCGCCAACTGACAGGGACCTACGAGCAGTACTTC
CASSRQLTGTYEQYF
>TRBJ2-7|NA|TRBV20-1|few
TGCAGTGCTTTCCGGGCCGGGAGCTCCTACGAGCAGTACTTC
CSAFRAGSSYEQYF
>TRBJ2-7|NA|TRBV10-3|NA
TGTGCCATCAGTGAGTCCGTGGGGGAGCAGTACTTC
CAISESVGEQYF
>TRBJ2-1|TRBD2|TRBV25-1|few
TGTGCCAGCGCACCGGGACTAGCAGAACGGAATGAGCAGTTCTTC
CASAPGLAERNEQFF
>TRBJ2-7|NA|TRBV25-1|many
TGTGCCAGCAGTGCTTACGACGAGCAGTACTTC
CASSAYDEQYF
>TRBJ2-7|NA|TRBV4-1|NA
TGCGCCAGCAGCCAGCCATTCTCCTACGAGCAGTACTTC
CASSQPFSYEQYF
>TRBJ2-1|NA|TRBV4-3|NA
TGCGCCAGCAGCCAAGATATCCACAATGAGCAGTTCTTC
CASSQDIHNEQFF
>TRBJ2-3|NA|TRBV14|few
TGTGCCAGCAGCCCCTCGGGGTATACGCAGTATTTT
CASSPSGYTQYF
>TRBJ1-2|NA|TRBV20-1|NA
TGCAGTGCTAGAGGCGGTCCCTATGGCTACACCTTC
CSARGGPYGYTF
>TRBJ1-1|NA|TRBV30|few
TGTGCCTGGAGTGTTGGGGTGGGGCGAGGTACTGAAGCTTTCTTT
CAWSVGVGRGTEAFF
>TRBJ2-1|NA|TRBV20-1|few
TGCAGTGCTAGCACCCCCGGGACCCACCATGAGCAGTTCTTC
CSASTPGTHHEQFF
>TRBJ2-7|NA|TRBV6-5|many
TGTGCCAGCAGTTACGGTATCTCCTACGAGCAGTACTTC
CASSYGISYEQYF
>TRBJ2-2|NA|TRBV6-2/TRBV6-3|NA
TGTGCCAGCAGTTATCGTAGGGCCGGGGAGCTGTTTTTT
CASSYRRAGELFF
>TRBJ2-5|NA|TRBV9|NA
TGTGCCAGCAGCGTAGGCCTTAACGGGGGAGAGACCCAGTACTTC
CASSVGLNGGETQYF
>TRBJ2-7|NA|TRBV5-6|many
TGTGCCAGCAGCTTGGTGGGCGGCGAGCAGTACTTC
CASSLVGGEQYF
>TRBJ2-3|NA|TRBV11-2|many
TGTGCCAGCACCCGTATAGATACGCAGTATTTT
CASTRIDTQYF
>TRBJ2-7|TRBD1|TRBV4-3|NA
TGCGCCAGCAGCCTTCGGACAGGCCCCTACGAGCAGTACTTC
CASSLRTGPYEQYF
>TRBJ1-1|NA|TRBV11-2|NA
TGTGCCAGCAGCATACCGGGCCAAATGACAGCTTTCTTT
CASSIPGQMTAFF
>TRBJ1-3|NA|TRBV29-1|NA
TGCAGCGCCTCCCCACTGCGCTCGGGAAACACCATATATTTT
CSASPLRSGNTIYF
>TRBJ1-1|NA|TRBV4-1|many
TGCGCCAGCAGCCAAGTCGGAATGAACTCTGAAGCTTTCTTT
CASSQVGMNSEAFF
>TRBJ2-7|NA|TRBV5-1|few
TGCGCCAGCAGCTTGGCTCAGGGTCTTATCTCCTACGAGCAGTACTTC
CASSLAQGLISYEQYF
>TRBJ1-2|NA|TRBV24-1|NA
TGTGCCACCAGTGATCCCGGGACCCACTATGGCTACACCTTC
CATSDPGTHYGYTF
>TRBJ2-5|TRBD1|TRBV5-1|NA
TGCGCCAGCAGCCTCGGACAGGGGGCAGCAACCCAGTACTTC
CASSLGQGAATQYF
>TRBJ2-5|NA|TRBV7-8|many
TGTGCCAGCAGGGCAGAACGATACCAAGAGACCCAGTACTTC
CASRAERYQETQYF
>TRBJ2-5|NA|TRBV9|NA
TGTGCCAGCAGCGTAGGGGGCCAGGGGGGAGAGACCCAGTACTTC
CASSVGGQGGETQYF
>TRBJ2-2|TRBD1|TRBV2|NA
TGTGCCAGCAGGGTGACAGGGGGCGGAACCGGGGAGCTGTTTTTT
CASRVTGGGTGELFF
>TRBJ1-1|NA|TRBV29-1|NA
TGCAGCGTTGAAGGATGGAACACTGAAGCTTTCTTT
CSVEGWNTEAFF
>TRBJ2-1|NA|TRBV11-3|NA
TGTGCCAGCAGCGAACAGGGAAAATACAATGAGCAGTTCTTC
CASSEQGKYNEQFF
>TRBJ2-7|NA|TRBV7-4|NA
TGTGCCAGCAGCTTAGGGGAATCGAGGTACGAGCAGTACTTC
CASSLGESRYEQYF
>TRBJ2-3|TRBD2|TRBV11-2|few
TGTGCCAGCAGGAAAAGCGGGAGCGCAGATACGCAGTATTTT
CASRKSGSADTQYF
>TRBJ2-5|TRBD2|TRBV20-1|NA
TGCAGTGCTTACCTTAGCGGGGGGGAGGTGACCCAGTACTTC
CSAYLSGGEVTQYF
>TRBJ2-3|TRBD2|TRBV9|NA
TGTGCCAGCAGCGTAGACCCCCAGCGGGGGGCAGATACGCAGTATTTT
CASSVDPQRGADTQYF
>TRBJ2-7|TRBD2|TRBV25-1|once
TGTGCCAGCAGTCCCCTAACGACTAGCGGGATTTTCTACGAGCAGTACTTC
CASSPLTTSGIFYEQYF
>TRBJ2-1|TRBD2|TRBV6-2/TRBV6-3|NA
TGTGCCAGCAGTTGGACCAGCGGGAGAAGGGACAATGAGCAGTTCTTC
CASSWTSGRRDNEQFF
>TRBJ2-1|TRBD2|TRBV5-1|many
TGCGCCAGCAGTAACGATCCAGGAAGTCTAGCGGGCAGGGCGTACAATGAGCAGTTCTTC
CASSNDPGSLAGRAYNEQFF
>TRBJ1-1|NA|TRBV5-6|few
TGTGCCAGCAGCTGGGGACGGTATGAAGCTTTCTTT
CASSWGRYEAFF
>TRBJ1-5|NA|TRBV11-2|few
TGTGCCAGCAGCCCCCAAGGGGGGCCAAGACAAGGCAATCAGCCCCAGCATTTT
CASSPQGGPRQGNQPQHF
>TRBJ2-1|TRBD2|TRBV3-1|NA
TGTGCCAGCAGCCAAGATTCCCGGGGGGGCAATGAGCAGTTCTTC
CASSQDSRGGNEQFF
>TRBJ1-4|NA|TRBV7-2|many
TGTGCCAGCAGCCCTAAGAGGGGAGGGGGTGAAAAACTGTTTTTT
CASSPKRGGGEKLFF
>TRBJ2-1|NA|TRBV24-1|once
TGTGCCACCAGTGATTTTAGCTACTCCTACAATGAGCAGTTCTTC
CATSDFSYSYNEQFF
>TRBJ1-6|NA|TRBV2|NA
TGTGCCAGCAGTGGGGCCCTCAATTCACCCCTCCACTTT
CASSGALNSPLHF
>TRBJ2-3|NA|TRBV15|NA
TGTGCCACCAGCAGAGATACTGCAGATACGCAGTATTTT
CATSRDTADTQYF
>TRBJ2-3|TRBD1|TRBV12-3/TRBV12-4|NA
TGTGCCAGCAGGAATTTACAGGGGTGGCATGTTTTT
CASRNLQGWHVF